These 28 T cell receptor beta chains were sequenced from one sample in a study of blood T cell repertoires in COVID-19 (dated by TCRdb to about 2020). Receptor libraries were prepared by the immunoSEQ multiplex PCR assay. The table comes from immuneACCESS by way of TCRdb, which keeps in-frame sequences with V and J called. Part of the clones is missing from these tables; in studies checked, under half for an unresolved V gene and the rest for unknown reasons. The sample table holds around 59,000 clones, of which about 87% were seen once. The ten most abundant clones make up approximately 1.3% of the sample. The sequenced material came from peripheral blood. Receptors originate from a man between 60 and 75 years old with acute or convalescent COVID-19.

The chain combines TRBV5-1 with TRBJ2-1; TRBD2 matches at 15 bases. With V trimmed by 4 bases and J by 2 bases, 7 bases remained unmatched. From germline, CDR1 is SGHRS and CDR2 YFSETQ. The CDR3 contains 18 residues. As DNA, the CDR3 is TGCGCCAGCAGCCACCCGGGACTAGCGGGAGGAACCTACAATGAGCAGTTCTTC. Translated, it gives CASSHPGLAGGTYNEQFF.

CDR3 sequence: CASSLSGNVKVDQPQHF. Here the CDR3 DNA reads TGTGCCAGCAGTTTATCCGGGAACGTAAAAGTGGATCAGCCCCAGCATTTT. This sequence joins TRBV28 and TRBJ1-5; no definite D call. V was shortened by 1 base and J by 5 bases, with 18 bases between the two germline ends. The CDR3 is 17 residues long. Germline CDR1 MDHEN, CDR2 SYDVKM.

V is TRBV29-1 and J is TRBJ1-1; TRBD1 aligns across 7 bases. Germline CDR1 is SQVTM and CDR2 is ANQGSEA. V trimming: 5 bases; J trimming: 3 bases; junction bases outside the gene matches: 3. The CDR3 has 12 residues. The CDR3 protein is CSVQQGYTEAFF. CDR3 sequence (DNA): TGCAGCGTTCAACAGGGGTACACTGAAGCTTTCTTT.

This chain joins TRBV28 and TRBJ1-3; 7 positions match TRBD1. The germline gives CDR1 MDHEN, CDR2 SYDVKM. CDR3 length: 16 residues. V shed 6 bases, J shed 0 bases, and the junction held 8 bases outside the gene matches. CDR3 residues: CASSPPGTVSGNTIYF. CDR3 sequence (DNA): TGTGCCAGCAGCCCACCCGGGACAGTCTCTGGAAACACCATATATTTT. Combining the CDR3 with reference TRBV28 and TRBJ1-3 gives the whole variable domain DVKVTQSSRYLVKRTGEKVFLECVQDMDHENMFWYRQDPGLGLRLIYFSYDVKMKEKGDIPEGYSVSREKKERFSLILESASTNQTSMYLCASSPPGTVSGNTIYFGEGSWLTVV.

The chain recombines TRBV7-2 with TRBJ1-2; possible D gene TRBD1, 5 bases. Germline lookup yields CDR1 SGHTA and CDR2 FQGNSA. Trimming removed 4 bases from V and 4 bases from J, with 10 bases in between. The CDR3 consists of 13 residues. The CDR3 DNA sequence: TGTGCCAGCAGCTCAGGGATAACCTATGGCTACACCTTC. Residues: CASSSGITYGYTF. Based on the CDR3 plus reference TRBV7-2 and TRBJ1-2, the full variable domain is GAGVSQSPSNKVTEKGKDVELRCDPISGHTALYWYRQSLGQGLEFLIYFQGNSAPDKSGLPSDRFSAERTGGSVSTLTIQRTQQEDSAVYLCASSSGITYGYTFGSGTRLTVV.

The V call is TRBV25-1, the J call TRBJ2-7; the D gene is possibly TRBD1 (6 bases). The CDR3 length is 13 residues. The germline gives CDR1 MGHDK, CDR2 SYGVNS. Trimming cost V 4 bases and J 2 bases, with 9 bases left between them. In DNA, the CDR3 is TGTGCCAGCAGTGCTAGGGGGACCTACGAGCAGTACTTC. It translates to CASSARGTYEQYF.

This chain uses TRBV27 with TRBJ2-3; TRBD1 matches at 8 bases. CDR1 and CDR2 (germline): MNHEY, SMNVEV (reference sequence). This CDR3 has 14 amino acids. V lost 5 bases, J lost 5 bases, and 6 bases stayed unmatched. CDR3 sequence reads: CASSTRQGRDTQYF. The CDR3 nucleotides read TGTGCCAGCAGTACCAGACAGGGGAGAGATACGCAGTATTTT.

The J gene is TRBJ2-7, the V gene TRBV5-1; 8 positions match TRBD1. The CDR3 is 15 amino acids. V shed 0 bases and J 5 bases; nucleotides not matched to a gene: 7. The germline V gene encodes CDR1 SGHRS and CDR2 YFSETQ. The CDR3 nucleotides are TGCGCCAGCAGCTTGGCCCCAGGGGGCGTCGACGAGCAGTACTTC. This encodes CASSLAPGGVDEQYF.

The chain carries TRBV27 and TRBJ2-3; 8 bases fit TRBD1. In germline, CDR1 is MNHEY, CDR2 SMNVEV (reference sequence). This CDR3 comprises 12 residues. Trimming took 8 bases from V and 4 from J; bases not matched to a gene: 2. The CDR3 DNA sequence: TGTGCCAGCCAACAGGGGGCAGATACGCAGTATTTT. Protein sequence: CASQQGADTQYF.

The chain has TRBV4-1 and TRBJ2-2, with 8 bases fitting TRBD2. Looked up from germline, CDR1 is MGHRA and CDR2 is YSYEKL. The ends lost 4 bases at V and 6 bases at J; junction bases unmatched: 10. The length of the CDR3 is 16 residues. CDR3 DNA sequence: TGCGCCAGCAGCCGTGGAACGAGCGGGAGCGCCGGGGAGCTGTTTTTT. As protein: CASSRGTSGSAGELFF.

The chain employs TRBV28 and TRBJ1-5, with 7 bases fitting TRBD1. Looked up from germline, CDR1 is MDHEN and CDR2 is SYDVKM. V dropped 6 bases and J dropped 5; count of bases not matched to a gene: 4. The CDR3 covers 13 residues. Written as DNA, the CDR3 is TGTGCCAGCAGGGCCACAGGGGATCAGCCCCAGCATTTT. It codes for CASRATGDQPQHF.

V gene TRBV2 combines with J gene TRBJ2-6; 8 bases are shared with TRBD1. Looked up from germline, CDR1 is SNHLY and CDR2 is FYNNEI. With 6 bases clipped from V and 0 bases from J, the junction kept 7 bases outside the gene matches. This CDR3 region has 17 residues. The CDR3: CASRDRAKSSGANVLTF. The CDR3 nucleotides are TGTGCCAGCAGGGACAGGGCAAAAAGCTCTGGGGCCAACGTCCTGACTTTC.

CDR3 amino acids: CASSHPGGPYNEQFF. DNA for the CDR3: TGTGCCAGTAGTCACCCAGGGGGGCCCTACAATGAGCAGTTCTTC. The J gene is TRBJ2-1, the V gene TRBV19, with D maybe TRBD1 (7 bases). V was cut by 5 bases and J by 2 bases, with 13 bases left in between. CDR1 is LNHDA, CDR2 SQIVND, per germline (reference sequence). The CDR3 consists of 15 residues.

The chain combines TRBV7-2 with TRBJ1-2, with TRBD1 matching over 8 bases. The ends lost 6 bases at V and 6 bases at J; junction bases unmatched: 9. The CDR3 is made up of 14 amino acids. Germline V gives CDR1 SGHTA, CDR2 FQGNSA. The CDR3 loop is CASRTGTGADGYTF. DNA for the CDR3: TGTGCCAGCAGAACCGGGACAGGAGCTGATGGCTACACCTTC.

The gene calls are TRBV6-2 or TRBV6-3 and TRBJ2-1; the D is unclear. In germline, CDR1 is MNHEY, CDR2 SVGEGT. This CDR3 contains 11 residues. V was shortened by 8 bases and J by 9 bases, with 11 bases between the two germline ends. This CDR3 is CASGPLSEQFF. CDR3 nucleotides: TGTGCCAGCGGCCCCCTTAGTGAGCAGTTCTTC.

This clone has just one count. The chain links TRBV7-9 to TRBJ1-5; 8 nucleotides align to TRBD1. V shed 1 base and J 4 bases; nucleotides not matched to a gene: 3. Per germline, CDR1 SEHNR and CDR2 FQNEAQ (reference sequence). This CDR3 has 15 amino acids. In DNA form, the CDR3 reads TGTGCCAGCAGCTTAGAGACAGGGGTTAATCAGCCCCAGCATTTT. Translation: CASSLETGVNQPQHF.

The genes are TRBV15 and TRBJ2-7; 8 bases map to TRBD2. CDR1 and CDR2 (germline): LNHNV, YYDKDF (reference sequence). The J segment lost 5 bases and the V segment lost 7 bases, leaving 10 bases of the junction unmatched. This CDR3 has 14 residues. CDR3 sequence reads: CATTGAGEMHEQYF. Here the CDR3 DNA reads TGTGCCACCACCGGAGCGGGAGAGATGCACGAGCAGTACTTC.

The sample holds one count of this clone. The chain joins TRBV29-1 to TRBJ1-1, with 12 bases identical to TRBD1. The CDR3 loop spans 16 amino acids. V lost 8 bases to trimming and J lost 5 bases; unmatched junction nucleotides: 15. Looked up from germline, CDR1 is SQVTM and CDR2 is ANQGSEA. The CDR3: CSFNRDRGLFGTEAFF. The CDR3 DNA reads TGCAGCTTCAACCGGGACAGGGGGCTATTTGGGACTGAAGCTTTCTTT.

The rearrangement joins TRBV7-9 to TRBJ2-1; tentative D call: TRBD2 (6 bases). The CDR3 spans 18 residues. Between the trimmed V and J ends, which lost 6 bases and 0 bases, there was a span of 21 bases. From germline, CDR1 is SEHNR and CDR2 FQNEAQ (reference sequence). The DNA for the CDR3 is TGTGCCAGCAGTCTTAGGAGTAGCGGAATAAGCTCCTACAATGAGCAGTTCTTC. Translating gives CASSLRSSGISSYNEQFF.

The gene calls are TRBV6-5 and TRBJ2-1; the D gene is possibly TRBD2 (5 bases). V was shortened by 8 bases and J by 0 bases, with 11 bases between the two germline ends. The CDR3 spans 14 residues. Germline V CDR1 and CDR2: MNHEY, SVGAGI. Here the CDR3 reads CASQVGSSYNEQFF. As DNA, the CDR3 is TGTGCCAGCCAGGTGGGGAGCTCCTACAATGAGCAGTTCTTC.

The V and J genes are TRBV18 and TRBJ1-5, with 9 bases that match TRBD1. The CDR3 is 14 residues long. J gave up 5 bases and V 3 bases, and 2 bases lay outside the gene matches. The germline V gene encodes CDR1 KGHSH and CDR2 LQKENI. CDR3 DNA: TGTGCCAGCTCACCTGGGACAGGGTATCAGCCCCAGCATTTT. This gives the protein CASSPGTGYQPQHF.

DNA for the CDR3: TGTGCCAGCAGACCAGCGGGGACAGGGTCGCAAGAGACCCAGTACTTC. Amino acid sequence: CASRPAGTGSQETQYF. The chain is built from TRBV28 and TRBJ2-5; 9 positions agree with TRBD1. Germline loops: CDR1 MDHEN, CDR2 SYDVKM. CDR3 length: 16 residues. The V and J ends lost 6 bases and 2 bases, in that order; junction bases with no gene match: 10.

CDR3 in amino acids: CASSLDTGMGYQETQYF. The CDR3 DNA sequence: TGTGCCAGCAGCTTAGATACAGGGATGGGGTACCAAGAGACCCAGTACTTC. The chain links TRBV7-9 to TRBJ2-5; D possibly corresponds to TRBD1 (6 bases). The CDR3 totals 17 residues. V was clipped by 1 base and J by 0 bases, with 15 bases between them. Per germline, CDR1 SEHNR and CDR2 FQNEAQ (reference sequence).

This chain uses TRBV24-1 with TRBJ2-5; 9 positions agree with TRBD1. The CDR3 extends over 14 amino acids. The V and J ends lost 4 bases and 4 bases, in that order; junction bases with no gene match: 3. CDR1 is KGHDR, CDR2 SFDVKD, per germline. The CDR3 bases are TGTGCCACCAGTGACCTGGACAGGGGAGAGACCCAGTACTTC. Its protein is CATSDLDRGETQYF.

The V and J genes are TRBV5-4 and TRBJ2-7, with 11 bases fitting TRBD2. Germline V CDR1 and CDR2: SGHNT, YYREEE (reference sequence). V trimming: 0 bases; J trimming: 5 bases; junction bases outside the gene matches: 4. The CDR3 is made up of 15 amino acids. The CDR3 nucleotides are TGTGCCAGCAGCTTGGAGCCGGGACTAGCGGACGAGCAGTACTTC. It codes for CASSLEPGLADEQYF.

This chain joins TRBV5-4 and TRBJ2-2, with TRBD1 identical over 12 bases. The germline gives CDR1 SGHNT, CDR2 YYREEE (reference sequence). CDR3 length equals 15 residues. Trimming cost V 4 bases and J 6 bases; bases outside gene matches: 4. CDR3 DNA sequence: TGTGCCAGCAGCGCGCGGGACAGGGGGCCCGGGGAGCTGTTTTTT. Amino acids: CASSARDRGPGELFF.

The rearrangement uses TRBV5-4 and TRBJ2-3; 10 bases align to TRBD1. The CDR3 is made up of 17 amino acids. The germline gives CDR1 SGHNT, CDR2 YYREEE (reference sequence). V dropped 1 base and J dropped 5; count of bases not matched to a gene: 10. The CDR3 DNA follows: TGTGCCAGCAGCTTGAAGCTGACAGGGGGCTTTAGAGATACGCAGTATTTT. Residues: CASSLKLTGGFRDTQYF.

The chain couples TRBV29-1 to TRBJ2-1, with 12 bases that match TRBD2. This CDR3 has 14 residues. Germline CDR1 and CDR2: SQVTM and ANQGSEA. Losses at the gene ends were 6 bases for V and 10 bases for J; bases not matched to a gene: 10. Written as DNA, the CDR3 is TGCAGCGTCGGACCCGCCGGGACTAGCGGGGAGCAGTTCTTC. Translating gives CSVGPAGTSGEQFF.